This T cell receptor (beta chain) appears in the sequencing data of a study of T cell therapy after organ transplantation. Between the trimmed V and J ends, which lost 5 bases and 7 bases, there was a span of 23 bases. The CDR3 totals 16 residues. CDR1 is SSHAT and CDR2 is FNYEAQ in the germline V gene (reference sequence). Therapy product cells were restimulated with a CMV peptide pool for 4 hours, then IFN-gamma-secreting cells were captured. Only in-frame clones appear in the TCRdb table, and some are missing; sequencing was by immunoSEQ multiplex PCR. The table records 1,000 to 1,200 clones, 35% to 40% of them present only once. Notes on this clone: Its target is not known.

This chain connects TRBV7-7 to TRBJ2-5, with a tentative D call TRBD2 (6 bases). The sample comprised cultured CD8+ T cells. This clonotype was sampled from a human patient who had received a solid organ transplant and had CMV disease. Some T cells may be the graft donor's. CDR3 DNA sequence: TGTGCCAGCAGCCCTAGCGAGGGAGAAGTTGGCGGGACCCAGTACTTC. This encodes CASSPSEGEVGGTQYF.